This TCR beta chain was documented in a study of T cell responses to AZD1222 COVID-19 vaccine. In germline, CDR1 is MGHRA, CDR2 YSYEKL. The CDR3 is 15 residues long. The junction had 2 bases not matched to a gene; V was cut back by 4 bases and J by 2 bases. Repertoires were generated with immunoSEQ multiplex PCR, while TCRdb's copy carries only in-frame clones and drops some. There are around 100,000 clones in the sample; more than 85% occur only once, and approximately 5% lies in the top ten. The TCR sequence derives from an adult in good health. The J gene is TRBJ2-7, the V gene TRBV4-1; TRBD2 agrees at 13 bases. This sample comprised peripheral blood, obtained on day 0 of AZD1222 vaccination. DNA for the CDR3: TGCGCCAGCAGCCCGGGGACTAGCGGGACCTACGAGCAGTACTTC. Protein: CASSPGTSGTYEQYF.